Listed here are 18 T cell receptor beta chains from one sample, sequenced in a study of cytomegalovirus exposure and HLA in healthy donors. It was with 60 Vbeta and 13 Jbeta primers that the PCR ran. Assay used: immunoSEQ multiplex PCR; TCRdb lists only in-frame clones, some missing. The sample lists 65,000 to 85,000 clones, 86% occurring once. The sample was PBMCs. The receptors here all came from a woman in her twenties or thirties in good health and CMV-seronegative.

CDR3 nucleotide sequence: TGCGCCAGCAGTCAATCCGGGACTAGCGGGACAGATACGCAGTATTTT. Protein: CASSQSGTSGTDTQYF. V gene TRBV5-1 combines with J gene TRBJ2-3; 12 bases align to TRBD2. The CDR3 is 16 amino acids. The ends lost 5 bases at V and 3 bases at J; junction bases unmatched: 7. Germline V lookup: CDR1 SGHRS, CDR2 YFSETQ.

The chain joins TRBV6-1 to TRBJ2-7, with TRBD1 matching 8 bases. With V trimmed by 1 base and J by 2 bases, 7 bases remained unmatched. The CDR3 sequence is 16 residues long. The germline V gene has CDR1 MNHNS and CDR2 SASEGT. The CDR3 here is CASSEVFGQGTYEQYF. The CDR3 DNA is TGTGCCAGCAGTGAAGTATTTGGACAGGGTACCTACGAGCAGTACTTC.

Worth noting for this clone: At one end the junction does not follow the germline gene, possibly because of a read error. The chain uses TRBV7-9 and TRBJ2-2, with 9 bases lining up with TRBD2. This CDR3 contains 17 residues. Looked up from germline, CDR1 is SEHNR and CDR2 is FQNEAQ (reference sequence). This CDR3 is CSSSPASGIRNTGELFF. The CDR3 DNA reads TGTTCCAGCAGCCCTGCTAGCGGGATAAGGAACACCGGGGAGCTGTTTTTT.

The chain is built from TRBV7-6 and TRBJ2-7; D might be TRBD2 (6 bases). The V end was cut by 2 bases, the J end by 3 bases, with 14 bases between. Germline V gene sequence: CDR1 SGHVS, CDR2 FNYEAQ. The CDR3 is 15 residues long. The CDR3 reads CASSLSGGNIYEQYF. Here the CDR3 DNA reads TGTGCCAGCAGCTTATCCGGCGGGAACATCTACGAGCAGTACTTC.

V is TRBV4-1 and J is TRBJ2-5; TRBD2 matches at 7 bases. The trim removed 3 bases at V and 7 bases at J, leaving 14 bases unmatched. Per germline, CDR1 MGHRA and CDR2 YSYEKL. The CDR3 consists of 16 residues. The CDR3: CASSQSRGESEGTQYF. The DNA of the CDR3 is TGCGCCAGCAGCCAGTCCCGGGGGGAGTCTGAGGGGACCCAGTACTTC.

The genes are TRBV5-1 and TRBJ1-3, with 9 bases matching TRBD1. The germline gives CDR1 SGHRS, CDR2 YFSETQ. The CDR3 is 16 amino acids. V dropped 4 bases and J dropped 1; count of bases not matched to a gene: 6. The chain's CDR3 is CASSPQTGGSGNTIYF. The CDR3 nucleotides read TGCGCCAGCAGCCCGCAGACAGGGGGATCTGGAAACACCATATATTTT.

The chain combines TRBV28 with TRBJ2-2; 13 nucleotides line up with TRBD2. With V trimmed by 5 bases and J by 1 base, 7 bases remained unmatched. Germline lookup yields CDR1 MDHEN and CDR2 SYDVKM. This CDR3 region has 18 residues. The CDR3 region has the DNA TGTGCCAGCAGTGGCCCGGGACTAGCGGGACAGAACACCGGGGAGCTGTTTTTT. Translating gives CASSGPGLAGQNTGELFF.

The V call is TRBV6-5, the J call TRBJ1-2; 12 bases are a match to TRBD1. J was trimmed by 8 bases and V by 6 bases; bases with no gene match: 7. Germline lookup yields CDR1 MNHEY and CDR2 SVGAGI. The CDR3 covers 14 residues. CDR3 nucleotide sequence: TGTGCCAGCAGAAACCGGGACAGGGGGCCAGGCTACACCTTC. Its protein product is CASRNRDRGPGYTF.

The chain is built from TRBV5-6 and TRBJ1-2; TRBD1 matches 8 bases. Trimming cost V 3 bases and J 4 bases; bases outside gene matches: 5. CDR3 length: 14 amino acids. The germline CDR1 and CDR2 sequences are SGHDT and YYEEEE. The CDR3 loop is CASSSGGGVYGYTF. CDR3 bases: TGTGCCAGCAGCTCAGGGGGCGGCGTCTATGGCTACACCTTC. Variable domain in full (rest from reference TRBV5-6 and TRBJ1-2): DAGVTQSPTHLIKTRGQQVTLRCSPKSGHDTVSWYQQALGQGPQFIFQYYEEEERQRGNFPDRFSGHQFPNYSSELNVNALLLGDSALYLCASSSGGGVYGYTFGSGTRLTVV.

The J gene is TRBJ1-1, the V gene TRBV5-4, with 7 bases fitting TRBD1. This CDR3 comprises 13 residues. V shed 6 bases and J 5 bases; nucleotides not matched to a gene: 7. The germline CDR1 and CDR2 sequences are SGHNT and YYREEE (reference sequence). CDR3 in amino acids: CASTLDRRTEAFF. The CDR3 bases are TGTGCCAGCACCCTGGACAGGCGGACTGAAGCTTTCTTT. Filled out from reference TRBV5-4 and TRBJ1-1, the complete variable domain reads ETGVTQSPTHLIKTRGQQVTLRCSSQSGHNTVSWYQQALGQGPQFIFQYYREEENGRGNFPPRFSGLQFPNYSSELNVNALELDDSALYLCASTLDRRTEAFFGQGTRLTVV.

The CDR3 nucleotides read TGTGCCAGCAGTGTGAGGGAAGGCTACACCTTC. Protein sequence: CASSVREGYTF. This chain uses TRBV2 with TRBJ1-2, with no clear D. The length of the CDR3 is 11 residues. Trimming removed 4 bases at V and 8 bases at J, with 8 bases between. Germline loops: CDR1 SNHLY, CDR2 FYNNEI.

The V and J genes are TRBV2 and TRBJ2-2; TRBD1 agrees at 11 bases. Germline CDR1 is SNHLY and CDR2 is FYNNEI. Losses at the gene ends were 8 bases for V and 5 bases for J; bases not matched to a gene: 4. The CDR3 runs 14 residues. The CDR3 sequence is CASSRDRGTGELFF. CDR3 bases: TGTGCCAGCTCCCGGGACAGGGGGACCGGGGAGCTGTTTTTT.

V is TRBV5-4 and J is TRBJ2-7; TRBD2 agrees at 16 bases. V lost 3 bases and J lost 4; bases outside the gene matches: 7. CDR1 and CDR2 from the germline V gene are SGHNT and YYREEE (reference sequence). The CDR3 runs to 17 residues. The CDR3 sequence is CASSSGLAGGPGYEQYF. In DNA form, the CDR3 reads TGTGCCAGCAGCTCGGGACTAGCGGGAGGGCCTGGGTACGAGCAGTACTTC.

V gene TRBV4-1 combines with J gene TRBJ2-3; D is undetermined. Trimming removed 1 base from V and 3 bases from J, with 5 bases in between. CDR3 length: 13 residues. Germline CDR1 reads MGHRA; CDR2 reads YSYEKL. The CDR3 bases are TGCGCCAGCAGCCAAGTTGAGACAGATACGCAGTATTTT. Its translation is CASSQVETDTQYF.

The CDR3 loop reads CASTVGLAEHSGANVLTF. The CDR3, as DNA: TGCGCCAGCACCGTGGGGTTAGCGGAACACTCTGGGGCCAACGTCCTGACTTTC. The chain couples TRBV5-1 to TRBJ2-6; D may be TRBD2 (6 bases). Between the trimmed V and J ends, which lost 6 bases and 0 bases, there was a span of 19 bases. Looked up from germline, CDR1 is SGHRS and CDR2 is YFSETQ. The CDR3 is 18 amino acids.

This chain uses TRBV19 with TRBJ2-2; D perhaps matches TRBD1 (5 bases). Trimming stripped 7 bases from V and 1 base from J, with 13 bases between. This CDR3 spans 15 amino acids. Per germline, CDR1 LNHDA and CDR2 SQIVND (reference sequence). The CDR3 is CASTKRTGNTGELFF. In nucleotides, the CDR3 is TGTGCCAGTACTAAACGCACAGGGAACACCGGGGAGCTGTTTTTT.

The V call is TRBV20-1, the J call TRBJ2-1; D is undetermined. There are 11 residues in the CDR3. The V end was cut by 2 bases, the J end by 9 bases, with 8 bases between. The germline CDR1 and CDR2 sequences are DFQATT and SNEGSKA (reference sequence). CDR3 nucleotides: TGCAGTGCTAGATTTTCGGGTGAGCAGTTCTTC. Translation gives CSARFSGEQFF.

This clone came up a few times. The chain uses TRBV28 and TRBJ1-2; TRBD1 matches at 7 bases. The CDR3 is made up of 14 amino acids. The V and J ends lost 5 bases and 2 bases, in that order; junction bases with no gene match: 5. Per the germline V gene, CDR1 is MDHEN and CDR2 is SYDVKM. CDR3 nucleotide sequence: TGTGCCAGCAGTACCATGGACAGGAACTATGGCTACACCTTC. Protein sequence: CASSTMDRNYGYTF.